The entry that follows covers one T cell receptor (beta chain) sequence. Residents of about two dozen US areas, aged about 18 to 89 years, made up the participants. Participants' reported clinical history set cohort assignment. These data come from a study of blood T cell repertoires in COVID-19. The overall study: COVID-19 samples from acute and convalescent phases originated in the United States, Italy and Spain. Nucleic acid was either cDNA or gDNA, and it came from T cells, B-cell-depleted T cells, or PBMCs.

V was cut by 8 bases and J by 4 bases, with 11 bases left in between. This CDR3 spans 12 amino acids. Germline V CDR1 and CDR2: LGHDT, YNNKEL (reference sequence). TCRdb keeps only in-frame clones here, not all; method: immunoSEQ multiplex PCR. The sample yields roughly 220,000 clones, approximately 83% seen once. Sequencing was carried out using PBMCs or T cells enriched from blood (not recorded which). The origin of this receptor is a woman aged 40-49 years with acute COVID-19. The chain has TRBV3-1 (or the pseudogene TRBV3-2) and TRBJ1-1; D gene unclear. CDR3 amino acids: CASAPVFTEAFF. CDR3 DNA: TGTGCCAGCGCTCCAGTATTCACTGAAGCTTTCTTT.